This T cell receptor beta chain was identified during a study of CD8 T cells in ankylosing spondylitis. The V gene's germline CDR1 is LNHNV and CDR2 YYDKDF (reference sequence). J lost 4 bases, V lost 5 bases, and 8 bases had no gene match. CDR3 length: 15 amino acids. A single record per CDR3 protein comes from TCRdb applying MiXCR to the 5' RACE reads. The sample has 210,000 or so distinct CDR3 sequences; approximately 7.6% are singletons. Whole-study results and caveats: Some of these motif variants have turned up before, in reports on reactive arthritis synovial fluid and blood.

This clonotype was picked up many times. Its antigen is still unknown. Sample: blood, either unsorted or a sorted T cell fraction (not recorded which). The chain couples TRBV15 to TRBJ2-5; TRBD1 aligns across 9 bases. The sequence was collected from a female donor with ankylosing spondylitis or in good health (not recorded which). CDR3 amino acids: CATSGNRGLLETQYF. The DNA for the CDR3 is TGTGCCACCAGCGGAAACAGGGGGCTACTAGAGACCCAGTACTTC.